Listed below are T cell receptor beta chains from one sample, sequenced in a study of CD8 T cells in Susac syndrome. TCRdb reanalysed the immunoSEQ multiplex PCR reads using MiXCR and keeps one entry per CDR3 protein. The table lists around 190,000 distinct CDR3 sequences, less than 95% of them singletons. Material: CD4+ T cells from PBMCs. These receptor sequences come from a human donor in good health. Each CDR3 is given with its conserved first and last residue. A D gene is named only where the DNA matches it firmly. Only part of the rows carry a size: once, few, many, or a class if the clone is expanded.

size	V	D	J	DNA	CDR3
NA	TRBV5-6	NA	TRBJ1-1	TGTGCCAGCAGCTTGGATAGTAGGGGGGCTTTCTTT	CASSLDSRGAFF
NA	TRBV2	NA	TRBJ2-1	TGTGCCAGCAGTTCACTATTCGGTGAGCAGTTCTTC	CASSSLFGEQFF
NA	TRBV7-9	NA	TRBJ2-7	TGTGCCAGCAGCCCCCCGGGTCTCTCCTACGAGCAGTACTTC	CASSPPGLSYEQYF
NA	TRBV12-3/TRBV12-4	TRBD2	TRBJ2-5	TGTGCCAGCAGTTCTAGCGGGGCGGCGGGGACCCAGTACTTC	CASSSSGAAGTQYF
NA	TRBV27	TRBD2	TRBJ2-3	TGTGCCAGCAGTTCTAGCGGGAGAGGTCCAGATACGCAGTATTTT	CASSSSGRGPDTQYF
NA	TRBV20-1	TRBD1	TRBJ2-3	TGCAGTGCTAGGCCCGTGGACAGGGGCACAGATACGCAGTATTTT	CSARPVDRGTDTQYF
NA	TRBV5-8	TRBD2	TRBJ2-1	TGTGCCAGCAGCCCACAAACCGGGACTAGCAAGAATGAGCAGTTCTTC	CASSPQTGTSKNEQFF
NA	TRBV27	NA	TRBJ2-7	TGTGCCAGCACTCGGACTGAGGTTCCCTACGAGCAGTACTTC	CASTRTEVPYEQYF
NA	TRBV28	NA	TRBJ1-1	TGTGCCAGCAGTTTATTTCGGGGGCTGAACACTGAAGCTTTCTTT	CASSLFRGLNTEAFF
once	TRBV27	TRBD1	TRBJ2-1	TGTGCCACCTTCAGGACAGGGTTCAATGAGCAGTTCTTC	CATFRTGFNEQFF
NA	TRBV28	TRBD1	TRBJ2-2	TGTGCCAGCAAGGCCGGGACAGGGAACACCGGGGAGCTGTTTTTT	CASKAGTGNTGELFF
NA	TRBV15	NA	TRBJ2-2	TGTGCCACCAGCTTCTCCTGGGGGGCCGGGGAGCTGTTTTTT	CATSFSWGAGELFF
once	TRBV7-8	NA	TRBJ2-4	TGTGCCAGCAGCCGGGACGCGGGCCTTGTCAAAAACATTCAGTACTTC	CASSRDAGLVKNIQYF
NA	TRBV13	NA	TRBJ2-2	TGTGCCAGCAGCTTCAGTGGCGTATGGACCGGGGAGCTGTTTTTT	CASSFSGVWTGELFF
NA	TRBV12-3/TRBV12-4	NA	TRBJ1-5	TGTGCCAGCAGTCCGGTAAGGGTAGGCAATCAGCCCCAGCATTTT	CASSPVRVGNQPQHF
NA	TRBV20-1	NA	TRBJ2-5	TGCAGTGCTAGGCAAGGAGCCCGGGAGACCCAGTACTTC	CSARQGARETQYF
once	TRBV27	NA	TRBJ1-4	TGTGCCAGCAGTGGCGGCGCAACTAATGAAAAACTGTTTTTT	CASSGGATNEKLFF
NA	TRBV6-5	NA	TRBJ1-2	TGTGCCAGCAGTTACTCGAGGGGGGCTAACTATGGCTACACCTTC	CASSYSRGANYGYTF
NA	TRBV3-1	NA	TRBJ2-7	TGTGCCAGCAGCCAAGGACTAGGACAAAACCCCTACGAGCAGTACTTC	CASSQGLGQNPYEQYF
NA	TRBV25-1	TRBD1	TRBJ2-5	TGTGCCAGCAGTGAATTGTACAGGGGTCTCGAGACCCAGTACTTC	CASSELYRGLETQYF
NA	TRBV7-2	TRBD2	TRBJ2-7	TGTGCCAGCAGTTACAGCGGGGTGCCCTACGAGCAGTACTTC	CASSYSGVPYEQYF
NA	TRBV2	NA	TRBJ1-1	TGTGCCAGCAGTCAACGCGGGGGGACTGAAGCTTTCTTT	CASSQRGGTEAFF
NA	TRBV24-1	NA	TRBJ2-6	TGTGCCACCAGTGATACCAAGAGGGCCAACGTCCTGACTTTC	CATSDTKRANVLTF
once	TRBV29-1	NA	TRBJ2-5	TGCAGCGTGAAGGACTCCCAAGAGACCCAGTACTTC	CSVKDSQETQYF
NA	TRBV20-1	TRBD2	TRBJ2-3	TGCAGTGCTGTGGGACTAGCGGGACGGGGAGATACGCAGTATTTT	CSAVGLAGRGDTQYF
NA	TRBV3-1	NA	TRBJ1-2	TGTGCCAGCAGCCAAGAAGGGGTAAGAGGCTACACCTTC	CASSQEGVRGYTF
NA	TRBV9	TRBD2	TRBJ2-5	TGTGCCAGCAGCCCGGGACTAGCGGGAGTTCGGGAGACCCAGTACTTC	CASSPGLAGVRETQYF
NA	TRBV6-5	TRBD2	TRBJ2-3	TGTGCCAGCAGTTTCCCCCTCCAGCGGGAGAGGTCAGATACGCAGTATTTT	CASSFPLQRERSDTQYF
NA	TRBV14	NA	TRBJ2-1	TGTGCCAGCAGCCAATTGGGGTTAGTAGACAATGAGCAGTTCTTC	CASSQLGLVDNEQFF
NA	TRBV29-1	NA	TRBJ2-3	TGCAGCGTTGAAGTGGTCCGGGGCGATACGCAGTATTTT	CSVEVVRGDTQYF
once	TRBV7-2	TRBD1	TRBJ1-2	TGTGCCAGCAGACCTCGGGACAGGGCCTATGGCTACACCTTC	CASRPRDRAYGYTF
NA	TRBV20-1	TRBD1	TRBJ1-2	TGCAGTGCTTCAGTACAGGGGGCAGAGTATGGCTACACCTTC	CSASVQGAEYGYTF
NA	TRBV29-1	TRBD2	TRBJ2-3	TGCAGCGTTCGGGGCGGGAGGGGCACAGATACGCAGTATTTT	CSVRGGRGTDTQYF
NA	TRBV2	NA	TRBJ1-4	TGTGCCAGCAGTGAACGGGTCCTGTTTTTT	CASSERVLFF
NA	TRBV27	TRBD2	TRBJ2-1	TGTGCCACCAGACTAGCGGGAGTCCACAATGAGCAGTTCTTC	CATRLAGVHNEQFF
NA	TRBV20-1	TRBD2	TRBJ2-7	TGCAGTGCCGACCTCGGCGGGACTAGCGGCTACGAGCAGTACTTC	CSADLGGTSGYEQYF
NA	TRBV5-1	NA	TRBJ2-7	TGCGCCAGCAGGGAGGGGCGCTACGAGCAGTACTTC	CASREGRYEQYF
NA	TRBV29-1	TRBD1	TRBJ1-1	TGCAGCGTTGAAAGTCGGGGACAGGGTCGGTGGAGCACTGAAGCTTTCTTT	CSVESRGQGRWSTEAFF
NA	TRBV12-3/TRBV12-4	NA	TRBJ2-5	TGTGCCAGCAGGCTGGACCGTGAGACCCAGTACTTC	CASRLDRETQYF
NA	TRBV6-5	TRBD1	TRBJ2-7	TGTGCCAGCAGTTACTCCAACAGGGGTTGGAACTACGAGCAGTACTTC	CASSYSNRGWNYEQYF
NA	TRBV5-1	NA	TRBJ2-5	TGCGCCAGCAGCTTGGCCAGGGGGGGAGGCCAAGCAGAGACCCAGTACTTC	CASSLARGGGQAETQYF